This T cell receptor beta chain was captured in a study of identical twins. General study findings and limits: Abundant cord blood beta clonotypes carried fewer insertions; memory repertoires showed none.

TCRdb itself ran the 5' RACE reads through MiXCR, one entry per CDR3 protein. This table has about 100,000 distinct CDR3 sequences, 5.9% appearing once. This clonotype was found many times. Its antigen is as yet unknown. Source material: memory T cells sorted from blood. The TCR sequence derives from a woman between 45 and 60 years old in good health.

Written as DNA, the CDR3 is TGTGCCAGTACCGACTACAATGAGCAGTTCTTC. Residues: CASTDYNEQFF. V usage is TRBV19 and J usage is TRBJ2-1; no reliable D call. Germline V gene data show CDR1 as LNHDA and CDR2 as SQIVND (reference sequence). The CDR3 totals 11 residues. V was cut by 7 bases and J by 3 bases, with 4 bases left in between.